The rows below give T cell receptor beta chains drawn from one sample of a study of molecular identifiers for immune sequencing clone quantification. From the PCR reads, TCRdb called clonotypes with MiXCR, one entry per CDR3 protein. The sample lists around 470,000 distinct CDR3 sequences, roughly 23% occurring once. The sequencing sample was made of naive CD8+ T cells from blood, with Jurkat cell RNA spiked in. The receptors derive from a human donor in good health. Some libraries in this study had Jurkat cell RNA spiked in. CDR3s include the opening cysteine and the closing phenylalanine or tryptophan. D genes are given only for firm matches. The listing skips clone size in some rows; elsewhere it reads once, few, many or a size class.

v_gene: TRBV30
j_gene: TRBJ1-1
abundance: -
d_gene: TRBD1
len: 16
CDR3nt: TGTGCCTGGGAGGACATAACAGGGGCGGTGAACACTGAAGCTTTCTTT
CDR3aa: CAWEDITGAVNTEAFF

v_gene: TRBV9
j_gene: TRBJ2-5
abundance: many
d_gene: -
len: 15
CDR3nt: TGTGCCAGCAGCCCCCCGGCTGGGGGGCGCGAGACCCAGTACTTC
CDR3aa: CASSPPAGGRETQYF

v_gene: TRBV27
j_gene: TRBJ2-7
abundance: few
d_gene: -
len: 14
CDR3nt: TGTGCCAGCAGTTCCCTGTCTCTACTCGCGGAGCAGTACTTC
CDR3aa: CASSSLSLLAEQYF

v_gene: TRBV12-3/TRBV12-4
j_gene: TRBJ2-7
abundance: -
d_gene: -
len: 12
CDR3nt: TGTGCCAGCAGTTTCAGTCAGTACGAGCAGTACTTC
CDR3aa: CASSFSQYEQYF

v_gene: TRBV6-6
j_gene: TRBJ2-3
abundance: -
d_gene: -
len: 17
CDR3nt: TGTGCCAGCAGTGCCTACCGGGCTAGCCGCAGCACAGATACGCAGTATTTT
CDR3aa: CASSAYRASRSTDTQYF

v_gene: TRBV7-6
j_gene: TRBJ2-1
abundance: few
d_gene: -
len: 13
CDR3nt: TGTGCCAGCAGCTTACTGTGGCCGAATGAGCAGTTCTTC
CDR3aa: CASSLLWPNEQFF

v_gene: TRBV20-1
j_gene: TRBJ2-2
abundance: few
d_gene: -
len: 13
CDR3nt: TGCAGTGCTAAGACGCAGAACACCGGGGAGCTGTTTTTT
CDR3aa: CSAKTQNTGELFF

v_gene: TRBV6-2/TRBV6-3
j_gene: TRBJ1-4
abundance: -
d_gene: -
len: 19
CDR3nt: TGTGCCAGCAGCCCATCCCACCGCTTACAGTTACCAACTAATGAAAAACTGTTTTTT
CDR3aa: CASSPSHRLQLPTNEKLFF

v_gene: TRBV7-9
j_gene: TRBJ2-7
abundance: many
d_gene: -
len: 12
CDR3nt: TGTGCCAGCAGCAAAAGCTCCTACGAGCAGTACTTC
CDR3aa: CASSKSSYEQYF

v_gene: TRBV4-2
j_gene: TRBJ1-3
abundance: few
d_gene: -
len: 15
CDR3nt: TGTGCCAGCAGCCAAGATGGGGGTTTTGGAAACACCATATATTTT
CDR3aa: CASSQDGGFGNTIYF

v_gene: TRBV12-3/TRBV12-4
j_gene: TRBJ2-3
abundance: many
d_gene: -
len: 11
CDR3nt: TGTGCCAGCAGTCAGGGGAATACGCAGTATTTT
CDR3aa: CASSQGNTQYF

v_gene: TRBV4-2
j_gene: TRBJ2-7
abundance: many
d_gene: -
len: 17
CDR3nt: TGTGCCAGCAGCCAAGAAGGGTCGGGACCGATTTCCTACGAGCAGTACTTC
CDR3aa: CASSQEGSGPISYEQYF

v_gene: TRBV7-3
j_gene: TRBJ2-4
abundance: many
d_gene: TRBD2
len: 19
CDR3nt: TGTGCCAGCAGCCCATCACCGGTATTAGCGGGAGGGCCTGGAAACATTCAGTACTTC
CDR3aa: CASSPSPVLAGGPGNIQYF

v_gene: TRBV25-1
j_gene: TRBJ2-1
abundance: few
d_gene: -
len: 14
CDR3nt: TGTGCCACTGCTAGAGTGGGGATTTACAATGAGCAGTTCTTC
CDR3aa: CATARVGIYNEQFF

v_gene: TRBV29-1
j_gene: TRBJ2-1
abundance: -
d_gene: -
len: 15
CDR3nt: TGCAGCGTTTTCGGACTCTCACCCACCTACAATGAGCAGTTCTTC
CDR3aa: CSVFGLSPTYNEQFF

v_gene: TRBV27
j_gene: TRBJ2-3
abundance: -
d_gene: -
len: 15
CDR3nt: TGTGCCAGCAGTTTGATGTCTAGCGGCACAGATACGCAGTATTTT
CDR3aa: CASSLMSSGTDTQYF

v_gene: TRBV9
j_gene: TRBJ2-2
abundance: -
d_gene: TRBD2
len: 16
CDR3nt: TGTGCCAGCAGCGCTAGCGGGGGGGCGAACACCGGGGAGCTGTTTTTT
CDR3aa: CASSASGGANTGELFF

v_gene: TRBV4-1
j_gene: TRBJ1-1
abundance: -
d_gene: TRBD1
len: 15
CDR3nt: TGCGCCAGCAGCCAAGCCGGGACAGGCCACCTCGAGGCTTTCTTT
CDR3aa: CASSQAGTGHLEAFF

v_gene: TRBV7-6
j_gene: TRBJ1-1
abundance: many
d_gene: -
len: 17
CDR3nt: TGTGCCAGCAGCTTAGCGCCCAGGAGTCAGGGGAACACTGAAGCTTTCTTT
CDR3aa: CASSLAPRSQGNTEAFF

v_gene: TRBV9
j_gene: TRBJ2-7
abundance: -
d_gene: TRBD1
len: 14
CDR3nt: TGTGCCAGCACCGAAGGACAGGGATCCTACGAGCAGTACTTC
CDR3aa: CASTEGQGSYEQYF

v_gene: TRBV21-1
j_gene: TRBJ2-6
abundance: few
d_gene: -
len: 19
CDR3nt: TGTGCCAGCAGCAACGTACCGGGGACAGGGCCCTCTGGGGCCAACGTCCTGACTTTC
CDR3aa: CASSNVPGTGPSGANVLTF

v_gene: TRBV13
j_gene: TRBJ2-7
abundance: many
d_gene: -
len: 13
CDR3nt: TGTGCCAGCAGCTCGGAGTCAGGGAATGAGCAGTACTTC
CDR3aa: CASSSESGNEQYF

v_gene: TRBV2
j_gene: TRBJ1-5
abundance: -
d_gene: -
len: 16
CDR3nt: TGTGCCAGCAGCCCCAACGGACTTAATCAAAATCAGCCCCAGCATTTT
CDR3aa: CASSPNGLNQNQPQHF

v_gene: TRBV19
j_gene: TRBJ2-7
abundance: -
d_gene: TRBD2
len: 14
CDR3nt: TGTGCCAGTAGTATAGCAGCGGGGACCTACGAGCAGTACTTC
CDR3aa: CASSIAAGTYEQYF

v_gene: TRBV19
j_gene: TRBJ1-5
abundance: many
d_gene: TRBD1
len: 17
CDR3nt: TGTGCCAGTAGTAGATACACAGGGGGCTTTAGCAATCAGCCCCAGCATTTT
CDR3aa: CASSRYTGGFSNQPQHF

v_gene: TRBV7-3
j_gene: TRBJ2-3
abundance: -
d_gene: TRBD2
len: 17
CDR3nt: TGTGCCAGCAGCTTGGACAGGACTAGCGGGAGTCAGGATACGCAGTATTTT
CDR3aa: CASSLDRTSGSQDTQYF

v_gene: TRBV6-1
j_gene: TRBJ2-7
abundance: -
d_gene: TRBD2
len: 15
CDR3nt: TGTGCCAGCAGTGTGACTAGCGCAGCTATCTACGAGCAGTACTTC
CDR3aa: CASSVTSAAIYEQYF

v_gene: TRBV7-9
j_gene: TRBJ1-1
abundance: many
d_gene: TRBD1
len: 13
CDR3nt: TGTGCCAGCAGCTCGGAGACAGGGACATTGGCTTTCTTT
CDR3aa: CASSSETGTLAFF

v_gene: TRBV10-3
j_gene: TRBJ1-1
abundance: many
d_gene: -
len: 13
CDR3nt: TGTGCCATCAGTGATAACAGGGCGGCTGAAGCTTTCTTT
CDR3aa: CAISDNRAAEAFF

v_gene: TRBV5-4
j_gene: TRBJ2-5
abundance: many
d_gene: -
len: 13
CDR3nt: TGTGCCAGGGCGGAGGGACAGCGAGAGACCCAGTACTTC
CDR3aa: CARAEGQRETQYF

v_gene: TRBV27
j_gene: TRBJ2-2
abundance: -
d_gene: TRBD2
len: 15
CDR3nt: TGTGCCAGCACCCCTCTAGCGGGGTACACCGGGGAGCTGTTTTTT
CDR3aa: CASTPLAGYTGELFF

v_gene: TRBV6-5
j_gene: TRBJ1-4
abundance: many
d_gene: TRBD1
len: 14
CDR3nt: TGTGCCAGCAGTCCGGGACAGGGTTTTGAAAAACTGTTTTTT
CDR3aa: CASSPGQGFEKLFF

v_gene: TRBV5-6
j_gene: TRBJ2-3
abundance: many
d_gene: -
len: 13
CDR3nt: TGTGCCAGCAGACCCAGGGTCTTGGATACGCAGTATTTT
CDR3aa: CASRPRVLDTQYF

v_gene: TRBV3-1
j_gene: TRBJ2-5
abundance: many
d_gene: -
len: 15
CDR3nt: TGTGCCAGCAGCCCGACCGATCTAGACCAGGAGACCCAGTACTTC
CDR3aa: CASSPTDLDQETQYF

v_gene: TRBV13
j_gene: TRBJ2-7
abundance: -
d_gene: -
len: 16
CDR3nt: TGTGCCAGCAGCGGAAGCGCGGGACTCCCCCTCTACGAGCAGTACTTC
CDR3aa: CASSGSAGLPLYEQYF

v_gene: TRBV6-5
j_gene: TRBJ2-7
abundance: -
d_gene: -
len: 15
CDR3nt: TGTGCCAGCAGTTACGGACACGGAGAGTTGTACGAGCAGTACTTC
CDR3aa: CASSYGHGELYEQYF

v_gene: TRBV12-3/TRBV12-4
j_gene: TRBJ2-5
abundance: many
d_gene: -
len: 15
CDR3nt: TGTGCCAGCAGTTTTTCCGCTAATACACAAGAGACCCAGTACTTC
CDR3aa: CASSFSANTQETQYF

v_gene: TRBV6-5
j_gene: TRBJ1-1
abundance: many
d_gene: -
len: 15
CDR3nt: TGTGCCAGCAGTTACACAGGGAACCCGAACACTGAAGCTTTCTTT
CDR3aa: CASSYTGNPNTEAFF

v_gene: TRBV12-3/TRBV12-4
j_gene: TRBJ2-7
abundance: -
d_gene: TRBD1
len: 14
CDR3nt: TGTGCCAGCAGCCCGGGACAGGGGGGTAACGAGCAGTACTTC
CDR3aa: CASSPGQGGNEQYF

v_gene: TRBV4-2
j_gene: TRBJ2-7
abundance: few
d_gene: TRBD1
len: 16
CDR3nt: TGTGCCAGCAGCCAAGAACCGGGACAGGGAAGCTACGAGCAGTACTTC
CDR3aa: CASSQEPGQGSYEQYF

v_gene: TRBV14
j_gene: TRBJ1-4
abundance: -
d_gene: -
len: 14
CDR3nt: TGTGCCAGCAGCCAACGTGTTGACAGGTCGGAACTGTTTTTT
CDR3aa: CASSQRVDRSELFF

v_gene: TRBV28
j_gene: TRBJ2-3
abundance: many
d_gene: TRBD1
len: 14
CDR3nt: TGTGCCAGCAAAAGGGGGCAGGCGTCAGATACGCAGTATTTT
CDR3aa: CASKRGQASDTQYF

v_gene: TRBV7-9
j_gene: TRBJ1-5
abundance: -
d_gene: -
len: 12
CDR3nt: TGTGCCAGCAGCTTAGGGACATCGGCCCAGCATTTT
CDR3aa: CASSLGTSAQHF

v_gene: TRBV4-3
j_gene: TRBJ1-3
abundance: many
d_gene: -
len: 13
CDR3nt: TGCGCCAGCAGCGAGATCTCTGGAAACACCATATATTTT
CDR3aa: CASSEISGNTIYF

v_gene: TRBV7-9
j_gene: TRBJ2-3
abundance: -
d_gene: -
len: 12
CDR3nt: TGTGCCGGCAGCTTAGCCCCGGATACGCAGTATTTT
CDR3aa: CAGSLAPDTQYF

v_gene: TRBV15
j_gene: TRBJ2-3
abundance: few
d_gene: -
len: 14
CDR3nt: TGTGCCACCAGCAGAGTTGACAGCACAGATACGCAGTATTTT
CDR3aa: CATSRVDSTDTQYF

v_gene: TRBV5-6
j_gene: TRBJ2-7
abundance: few
d_gene: -
len: 14
CDR3nt: TGTGCCAGCAGCTTGTCAGGGGCCGGTTACGAGCAGTACTTC
CDR3aa: CASSLSGAGYEQYF

v_gene: TRBV6-2/TRBV6-3
j_gene: TRBJ2-7
abundance: -
d_gene: -
len: 14
CDR3nt: TGTGCCAGCAACCAAACAACAGGGTTGGGAGAGCAGTACTTC
CDR3aa: CASNQTTGLGEQYF

v_gene: TRBV7-2
j_gene: TRBJ1-5
abundance: many
d_gene: -
len: 14
CDR3nt: TGTGCCAGCAGAGAGGCGAGGGGGGATCAGCCCCAGCATTTT
CDR3aa: CASREARGDQPQHF

v_gene: TRBV6-5
j_gene: TRBJ2-7
abundance: many
d_gene: TRBD1
len: 17
CDR3nt: TGTGCCAGCAGTCCGCTTCCGAGACAGGGGGTGTCCTACGAGCAGTACTTC
CDR3aa: CASSPLPRQGVSYEQYF

v_gene: TRBV2
j_gene: TRBJ1-5
abundance: many
d_gene: -
len: 15
CDR3nt: TGTGCCAGCAGTGAAGGGCCAGGTGGTTTTCAGCCCCAGCATTTT
CDR3aa: CASSEGPGGFQPQHF

v_gene: TRBV6-2/TRBV6-3
j_gene: TRBJ2-5
abundance: -
d_gene: TRBD2
len: 18
CDR3nt: TGTGCCAGCAGTCCCAACGGACTAGCGGGGACCATCCGGGAGACCCAGTACTTC
CDR3aa: CASSPNGLAGTIRETQYF

v_gene: TRBV4-1
j_gene: TRBJ2-5
abundance: many
d_gene: -
len: 13
CDR3nt: TGCGCCAGCAGCCAACAGGGCGCAGAGACCCAGTACTTC
CDR3aa: CASSQQGAETQYF

v_gene: TRBV4-1
j_gene: TRBJ2-3
abundance: few
d_gene: -
len: 17
CDR3nt: TGCGCCAGCAGCCAAGTAGTTGCGGGACCCAGCACAGATACGCAGTATTTT
CDR3aa: CASSQVVAGPSTDTQYF

v_gene: TRBV9
j_gene: TRBJ2-3
abundance: -
d_gene: TRBD2
len: 15
CDR3nt: TGTGCCAGCTGCGTAGGTGGACTAGCAACAGATACGCAGTATTTT
CDR3aa: CASCVGGLATDTQYF